These T cell receptor beta chains were read from a single sample in a study of cytomegalovirus exposure and HLA in healthy donors. Clones were read by immunoSEQ multiplex PCR, and TCRdb kept only the in-frame ones, dropping some. The data hold 150,000 to 250,000 clones, with 82% observed a single time. The sample comprised PBMCs. The receptors originated from a boy aged 2 to 10 in good health and CMV-seronegative. The CDR3 runs from the conserved cysteine through the conserved F or W. The order of the fields is V gene, J gene, CDR3 protein.

>TRBV7-2|TRBJ2-5
CASSQGAGPETQYF
>TRBV7-2|NA
CASSLYRRAYEQYF
>TRBV6-5|NA
CASSYEGGTYEQYF
>TRBV10-3|TRBJ2-7
CAISAPGQGASERDEQYF
>TRBV7-9|TRBJ2-5
CASSVIGVVTQYF
>TRBV15|TRBJ1-2
CATSSKQPRGWDNYGYTF
>TRBV6-1|TRBJ2-5
CASSLLAAPQETQYF
>TRBV27|TRBJ2-3
CASSPPGGGGSDTQYF
>TRBV6-5|TRBJ1-1
CASRGHTNTEAFF
>TRBV29-1|TRBJ2-1
CSGNLRGSYNEQFF
>TRBV9|TRBJ1-3
CASSAQGAPSDTIYF
>TRBV5-4|TRBJ1-2
CASSQDRLNYGYTF
>TRBV27|TRBJ1-1
CASSSRTGGTEAFF
>TRBV18|TRBJ1-2
CASSPGTGTDYGYTF
>TRBV9|TRBJ2-2
CASRSAGDTGELFF
>TRBV7-2|TRBJ2-7
CASSLVSRGAPYEQYF
>TRBV7-8|TRBJ2-7
CASSLAGRMQGDEQYF
>TRBV11-2|TRBJ1-1
CASSLAGNTEAFF
>TRBV20-1|TRBJ2-3
CSARPGDTQYF
>TRBV18|TRBJ1-4
CASSPRTGENEKLFF
>TRBV28|TRBJ2-7
CASSRHLSYEQYF
>TRBV19|TRBJ2-1
CASSPRLLSGAGNEQFF
>TRBV12-5|TRBJ1-2
CATRAQGRIGYTF
>TRBV19|TRBJ1-2
CASSTPTGMEDYGYTF
>TRBV19|TRBJ1-2
CASTRGISYGYTF
>TRBV11-3|TRBJ2-3
CASSYRGSTDTQYF
>TRBV2|TRBJ1-1
CASIENTEAFF
>TRBV11-2|TRBJ1-1
CASSFEQGRNTEAFF
>TRBV19|TRBJ1-4
CASRGSGGEKLFF
>TRBV10-3|TRBJ2-3
CAISVLAGENTDTQYF
>TRBV7-9|TRBJ1-2
CASSFEGGEGYTF
>TRBV27|TRBJ1-1
CASRQGTEAFF
>TRBV6-1|TRBJ1-2
CASSEEQGRYGYTF
>TRBV13|TRBJ2-5
CASSPGTPGWETQYF
>TRBV7-9|TRBJ1-6
CASSLGLGGHSYNSPLHF
>TRBV7-9|NA
CASSLYSGVNEQYF
>TRBV7-2|TRBJ1-3
CASSLVGARGPGNTIYF
>TRBV7-3|TRBJ2-2
CASSLYASRTGELFF
>TRBV6-1|TRBJ2-1
CASSEIGGTVYNEQFF
>TRBV7-9|TRBJ2-2
CASSSRTSLNTGELFF